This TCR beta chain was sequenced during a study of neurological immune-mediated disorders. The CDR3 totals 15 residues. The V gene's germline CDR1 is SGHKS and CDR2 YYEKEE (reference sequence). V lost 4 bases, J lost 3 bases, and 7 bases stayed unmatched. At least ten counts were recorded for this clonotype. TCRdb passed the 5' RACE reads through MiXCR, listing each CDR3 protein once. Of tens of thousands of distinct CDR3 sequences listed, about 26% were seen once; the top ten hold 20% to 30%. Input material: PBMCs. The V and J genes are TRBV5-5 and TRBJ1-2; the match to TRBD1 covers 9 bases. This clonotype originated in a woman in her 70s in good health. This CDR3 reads CASSPYRGLDYGYTF. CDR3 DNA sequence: TGTGCCAGCAGCCCCTACAGGGGGCTAGACTATGGCTACACCTTC.